This T cell receptor (beta chain) originates from a study of blood T cell repertoires in COVID-19. Study background: Samples came from the United States, Italy and Spain, spanning acute and convalescent COVID-19.

Original methodology: Reference gene primer amplification in the assay estimated nucleated cell counts. The repertoire was sequenced with immunoSEQ multiplex PCR; TCRdb's copy has only in-frame clones and lacks some. That table is the source of V, J and clone size, and D and trimming were worked out from the DNA. The table includes 240,000 or so clones, about four fifths detected once. V dropped 0 bases and J dropped 0 bases, with 14 bases sitting between them. Germline CDR1 and CDR2: MGHRA and YSYEKL. CDR3 length equals 17 residues. Sequencing was carried out using peripheral blood. The TCR was taken from a man aged 30 to 39 who had recovered from COVID-19. The V call is TRBV4-1, the J call TRBJ1-1; no clear D gene. This CDR3 reads CASSQEAPEAMNTEAFF. The CDR3 DNA is TGCGCCAGCAGCCAAGAAGCCCCCGAAGCTATGAACACTGAAGCTTTCTTT.